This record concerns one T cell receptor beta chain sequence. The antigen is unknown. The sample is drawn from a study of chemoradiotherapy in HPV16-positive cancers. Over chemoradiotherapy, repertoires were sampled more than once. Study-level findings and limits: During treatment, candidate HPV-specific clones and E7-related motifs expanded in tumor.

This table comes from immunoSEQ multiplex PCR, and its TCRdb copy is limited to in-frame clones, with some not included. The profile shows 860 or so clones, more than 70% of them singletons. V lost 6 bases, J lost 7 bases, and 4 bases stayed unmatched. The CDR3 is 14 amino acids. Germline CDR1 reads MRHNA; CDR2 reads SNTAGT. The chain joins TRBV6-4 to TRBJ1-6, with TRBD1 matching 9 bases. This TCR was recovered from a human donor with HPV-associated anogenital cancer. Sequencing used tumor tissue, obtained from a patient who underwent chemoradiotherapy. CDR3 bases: TGTGCCAGCAGCCCACAGGGGGCGAATTCACCCCTCCACTTT. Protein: CASSPQGANSPLHF.